This T cell receptor beta chain is from a study of human T cells and chemical hapten exposure. Study overall: Diphenylcyclopropenone doses were given weekly to the scalps of patients across the roughly 24-week study.

With 2 bases removed from V and 6 bases from J, the gap between germline ends came to 13 bases. The length of the CDR3 is 14 residues. Per the germline V gene, CDR1 is SGHTA and CDR2 is FQGNSA. The sample holds many counts of this clonotype. In the authors' workflow: Per-sample TCR counts ranged from about 23,224 to 750,000, median about 98,000. TCRdb recomputed calls from the RACE reads with MiXCR, one row per CDR3 protein. In this record, the V and J calls reflect TCRdb's handling and not the investigators' own analysis. The repertoire holds approximately 80,000 distinct CDR3 sequences, with 11% to 15% as singletons. Specified time point: pre-sensitization, week 0. The treatment denotes: therapeutic diphenylcyclopropenone sensitization with weekly scalp DPC.

The source material was whole blood, sampled in connection with sensitization to the hapten diphenylcyclopropenone (DPC). The sequence derives from a woman between 50 and 59 years old with alopecia areata. Some clones in this sample may be carry-over from other donors' samples. The rearrangement links TRBV7-2 to TRBJ1-1; D ambiguous. CDR3: CASSLIPGSSEAFF. The CDR3 region has the DNA TGTGCCAGCAGCTTAATTCCGGGTTCGTCTGAAGCTTTCTTT.